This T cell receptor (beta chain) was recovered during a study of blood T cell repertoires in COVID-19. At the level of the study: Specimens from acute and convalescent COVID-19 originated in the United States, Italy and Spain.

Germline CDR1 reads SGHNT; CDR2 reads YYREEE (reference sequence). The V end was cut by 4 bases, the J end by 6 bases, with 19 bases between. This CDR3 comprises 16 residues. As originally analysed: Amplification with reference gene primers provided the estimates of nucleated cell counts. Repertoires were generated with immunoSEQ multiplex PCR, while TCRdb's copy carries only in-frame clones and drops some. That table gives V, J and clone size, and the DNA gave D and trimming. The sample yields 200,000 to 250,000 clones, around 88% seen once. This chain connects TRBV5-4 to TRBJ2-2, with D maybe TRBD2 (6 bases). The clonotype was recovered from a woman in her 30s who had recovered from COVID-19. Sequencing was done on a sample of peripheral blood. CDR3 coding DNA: TGTGCCAGCAGCCCGCGTGGAGGGTGGGAATCCGGGGAGCTGTTTTTT. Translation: CASSPRGGWESGELFF.